The rows below give T cell receptor beta chains drawn from one sample of a study of blood T cell repertoires in COVID-19. Sequencing used immunoSEQ multiplex PCR; TCRdb keeps in-frame clones, though not all of them. The sample includes about 140,000 clones, roughly 84% seen only once; the top ten take roughly 8.7%. Sequencing input: peripheral blood. The receptors were gathered from a man aged 25 to 40 with COVID-19, enrolled during active disease. Both conserved end residues are part of each CDR3. Each record gives: J gene, D gene, clone size, V gene, CDR3 DNA, CDR3 protein. The D gene is left open where the match is weak. Size is stated for part of the rows, as once, few or many counts, or as a class when the clone is expanded.

j_call: TRBJ1-1; d_call: NA; clone_size: many; v_call: TRBV28; cdr3_nt: TGTGCCAGCACCACCTCTAATGAAGCTTTCTTT; cdr3_aa: CASTTSNEAFF
j_call: TRBJ2-1; d_call: TRBD2; clone_size: NA; v_call: TRBV6-5; cdr3_nt: TGTGCCAGCAGTTACGGGACTAGCGGGAGCGGTGAGCAGTTCTTC; cdr3_aa: CASSYGTSGSGEQFF
j_call: TRBJ2-3; d_call: NA; clone_size: once; v_call: TRBV7-2; cdr3_nt: TGTGCCAGCAGCTCGGACACGGCGTCGAATACGCAGTATTTT; cdr3_aa: CASSSDTASNTQYF
j_call: TRBJ2-5; d_call: NA; clone_size: NA; v_call: TRBV27; cdr3_nt: TGTGCCAGCAGTTTATCGCGGTCCGGCCCTGGAACCCAGTACTTC; cdr3_aa: CASSLSRSGPGTQYF
j_call: TRBJ2-2; d_call: TRBD2; clone_size: NA; v_call: TRBV6-5; cdr3_nt: TGTGCCAGCAGTCGACAGCGGGGGGACACCGGGGAGCTGTTTTTT; cdr3_aa: CASSRQRGDTGELFF
j_call: TRBJ2-3; d_call: NA; clone_size: NA; v_call: TRBV19; cdr3_nt: TGTGCCAGTAGTACATCGGTTTCCACGAACCGGGATACGCAGTATTTT; cdr3_aa: CASSTSVSTNRDTQYF
j_call: TRBJ1-6; d_call: NA; clone_size: NA; v_call: TRBV27; cdr3_nt: TGTGCCAGCCGAATGACAGGCTCAAATTCACCCCTCCACTTT; cdr3_aa: CASRMTGSNSPLHF
j_call: TRBJ1-4; d_call: NA; clone_size: NA; v_call: TRBV7-9; cdr3_nt: TGTGCCAGCAGCTCCTGGGGCTGGGGATCAGGAGAAAAACTGTTTTTT; cdr3_aa: CASSSWGWGSGEKLFF
j_call: TRBJ2-5; d_call: NA; clone_size: NA; v_call: TRBV2; cdr3_nt: TGTGCCAGCAGCATCCGGGAACAAGAGACCCAGTACTTC; cdr3_aa: CASSIREQETQYF
j_call: TRBJ1-2; d_call: NA; clone_size: NA; v_call: TRBV30; cdr3_nt: TGTGCCTGGAAATACGGGTCCAACTATGGCTACACCTTC; cdr3_aa: CAWKYGSNYGYTF
j_call: TRBJ1-5; d_call: TRBD1; clone_size: NA; v_call: TRBV28; cdr3_nt: TGTGCCAGCAGCCGAGGGACAGGGCCTCAGCCCCAGCATTTT; cdr3_aa: CASSRGTGPQPQHF
j_call: TRBJ1-2; d_call: NA; clone_size: NA; v_call: TRBV20-1; cdr3_nt: TGCAGTGCTAGTCCGGTCTATGGCTACACCTTC; cdr3_aa: CSASPVYGYTF
j_call: TRBJ2-1; d_call: TRBD2; clone_size: NA; v_call: TRBV4-1; cdr3_nt: TGCGCCAGCAGCCAAGGCGGGAGAAGCAACAATGAGCAGTTCTTC; cdr3_aa: CASSQGGRSNNEQFF
j_call: TRBJ2-1; d_call: TRBD2; clone_size: NA; v_call: TRBV4-1; cdr3_nt: TGCGCCAGCAGCCGCATATCGGGACTAGCCGGCGACAATGAGCAGTTCTTC; cdr3_aa: CASSRISGLAGDNEQFF
j_call: TRBJ1-6; d_call: NA; clone_size: NA; v_call: TRBV28; cdr3_nt: TGTGCCAGCAGAGGGGGGGGTATACCCCTCCACTTT; cdr3_aa: CASRGGGIPLHF
j_call: TRBJ2-3; d_call: NA; clone_size: NA; v_call: TRBV3-1/TRBV3-2; cdr3_nt: TGTGCCAGCAGCCAGGGACACCTCACAGATACGCAGTATTTT; cdr3_aa: CASSQGHLTDTQYF
j_call: TRBJ2-1; d_call: TRBD2; clone_size: NA; v_call: TRBV27; cdr3_nt: TGTGCCAGCAGTTCGGGACTAGCGGGAGGGAATGAGCAGTTCTTC; cdr3_aa: CASSSGLAGGNEQFF
j_call: TRBJ1-4; d_call: NA; clone_size: once; v_call: TRBV6-5; cdr3_nt: TGTGCCAGCGGAAGAGGGGGAACTAATGAAAAACTGTTTTTT; cdr3_aa: CASGRGGTNEKLFF
j_call: TRBJ2-7; d_call: NA; clone_size: NA; v_call: TRBV7-6; cdr3_nt: TGTGCCAGCAGCTACTCGGACAGCTCCTACGAGCAGTACTTC; cdr3_aa: CASSYSDSSYEQYF
j_call: TRBJ1-1; d_call: TRBD1; clone_size: NA; v_call: TRBV11-2; cdr3_nt: TGTGCCAGCAGCGGACAGGGTGGAACTGAAGCTTTCTTT; cdr3_aa: CASSGQGGTEAFF
j_call: TRBJ2-5; d_call: TRBD2; clone_size: NA; v_call: TRBV9; cdr3_nt: TGTGCCAGCAGCACTAGCGGGAGCCGAGAGACCCAGTACTTC; cdr3_aa: CASSTSGSRETQYF
j_call: TRBJ2-1; d_call: TRBD2; clone_size: NA; v_call: TRBV7-3; cdr3_nt: TGTGCCAGCAGCTCGGGACTAGCGGGAGTAGATGAGCAGTTCTTC; cdr3_aa: CASSSGLAGVDEQFF
j_call: TRBJ1-2; d_call: TRBD1; clone_size: NA; v_call: TRBV27; cdr3_nt: TGTGCCAGCAGTTTAAGGGGACAGGGAGTAGGTGGCTACACCTTC; cdr3_aa: CASSLRGQGVGGYTF
j_call: TRBJ1-2; d_call: NA; clone_size: NA; v_call: TRBV30; cdr3_nt: TGTGCCTGGAGTGTCATTTCCATCTATGGCTACACCTTC; cdr3_aa: CAWSVISIYGYTF
j_call: TRBJ1-5; d_call: NA; clone_size: few; v_call: TRBV10-3; cdr3_nt: TGTGCCATCCCTGAAGGACGAGGCGCGGGTGGGAGGGAGCCCCAGCATTTT; cdr3_aa: CAIPEGRGAGGREPQHF
j_call: TRBJ1-1; d_call: NA; clone_size: NA; v_call: TRBV25-1; cdr3_nt: TGTGCCAGCAGTCTCGGGGACACTGAAGCTTTCTTT; cdr3_aa: CASSLGDTEAFF
j_call: TRBJ1-1; d_call: NA; clone_size: NA; v_call: TRBV5-1; cdr3_nt: TGCGCCAGCAGTGCCCAGGGGAACACTGAAGCTTTCTTT; cdr3_aa: CASSAQGNTEAFF
j_call: TRBJ1-2; d_call: NA; clone_size: NA; v_call: TRBV3-1/TRBV3-2; cdr3_nt: TGTGCCAGCAGCCGACAGACAGATTTCCCCTATGGCTACACCTTC; cdr3_aa: CASSRQTDFPYGYTF
j_call: TRBJ1-2; d_call: TRBD1; clone_size: NA; v_call: TRBV11-3; cdr3_nt: TGTGCCAGCAGCTTAGGGGGGACAGGGGCTAACTATGGCTACACCTTC; cdr3_aa: CASSLGGTGANYGYTF
j_call: TRBJ2-5; d_call: TRBD2; clone_size: NA; v_call: TRBV4-2; cdr3_nt: TGTGCCAGCAGCCGGGGGGTGCAAGCGGGAGAGAAGACCCAGTACTTC; cdr3_aa: CASSRGVQAGEKTQYF
j_call: TRBJ1-2; d_call: TRBD1; clone_size: NA; v_call: TRBV6-5; cdr3_nt: TGTGCCAGCAGTCTCGGACAGGGGGCGCCGGGTGGCTACACCTTC; cdr3_aa: CASSLGQGAPGGYTF
j_call: TRBJ2-7; d_call: TRBD2; clone_size: NA; v_call: TRBV5-4; cdr3_nt: TGTGCCAGCAGCTTGGGCGGGAGGGCCGCCTACGAGCAGTACTTC; cdr3_aa: CASSLGGRAAYEQYF
j_call: TRBJ2-7; d_call: TRBD1; clone_size: NA; v_call: TRBV19; cdr3_nt: TGTGCCAGTATGCCAGGGGGCTCCTACGAGCAGTACTTC; cdr3_aa: CASMPGGSYEQYF
j_call: TRBJ1-1; d_call: NA; clone_size: NA; v_call: TRBV3-1/TRBV3-2; cdr3_nt: TGTGCCAGCAGCCAAGTGTCGACTGAAGCTTTCTTT; cdr3_aa: CASSQVSTEAFF
j_call: TRBJ2-7; d_call: TRBD2; clone_size: NA; v_call: TRBV6-2/TRBV6-3; cdr3_nt: TGTGCCAGCAGCCGGACTAGCGGGACTTACGAGCAGTACTTC; cdr3_aa: CASSRTSGTYEQYF
j_call: TRBJ2-3; d_call: TRBD2; clone_size: NA; v_call: TRBV5-4; cdr3_nt: TGTGCCAGCAGCGGGCCGGGACTAGAGATCACAGATACGCAGTATTTT; cdr3_aa: CASSGPGLEITDTQYF
j_call: TRBJ1-2; d_call: NA; clone_size: NA; v_call: TRBV2; cdr3_nt: TGTGCCAGCAGTGGGGAGGGACGGGTCTATGGCTACACCTTC; cdr3_aa: CASSGEGRVYGYTF
j_call: TRBJ2-3; d_call: NA; clone_size: NA; v_call: TRBV9; cdr3_nt: TGTGCCAGCAGCGTGGGTCCGGGACACACAGATACGCAGTATTTT; cdr3_aa: CASSVGPGHTDTQYF
j_call: TRBJ2-1; d_call: NA; clone_size: many; v_call: TRBV7-9; cdr3_nt: TGTGCCAGCAGCTTATTGGGGCCCAATGAGCAGTTCTTC; cdr3_aa: CASSLLGPNEQFF
j_call: TRBJ2-1; d_call: NA; clone_size: NA; v_call: TRBV5-1; cdr3_nt: TGCGCCAGCAGCTTGGGGACAGCCTACAATGAGCAGTTCTTC; cdr3_aa: CASSLGTAYNEQFF